This T cell receptor beta chain stems from a study of cytomegalovirus exposure and HLA in healthy donors (dated by TCRdb to 2015 to 2018). Some background on the complete study: In an earlier analysis of about 560 of the donors, approximately 260 Gb of sequence data and some 120 million unique TCR beta sequences from 150 million to 200 million T cells were reported. A handful of DR-DQ haplotypes were handled as single units for association and clustering because linkage in the cohort was strong. HLA typing included class I and class II loci at four-digit resolution. Donor age, sex, ethnicity and CMV serostatus were collected together with the repertoire data. Approximately 310 gigabases of sequencing data and approximately 84 million unique TCR sequences were included in an early release covering about 700 HLA-typed donors. The study aimed to test whether signatures of past pathogen exposure could be identified by cataloging public T cell receptors. All discovery cohort repertoires had been generated using a single sequencing platform. In an earlier analysis of a few hundred of the donors, high-throughput TCR beta sequencing was used to judge whether each TCR beta V gene segment behaved as functional or pseudogenic. To predict cytomegalovirus infection status, the study brought together high-throughput TCR immunosequencing, statistical association of individual TCRs with disease status, and machine learning. The genetic ancestry cluster associated with self-reported Caucasian donors included 81% of the roughly 400 genotyped donors. Typing coverage varied by locus: roughly 629-640 donors for A, B, C, DRB1 and DQB1; approximately 520 for DQA1; 606 for DPA1; about 450 for DPB1. A later genetic analysis took genome-wide SNP genotypes for 398 of the 666 donors and used that subset as a discovery cohort. To study patterns of TCR occurrence, a later analysis re-analyzed previously published TCR beta repertoires from 550 to 800 donors and added high-resolution HLA genotyping. The T cell repertoires of under 700 subjects were profiled by immunosequencing and related to cytomegalovirus serostatus. The later analysis used no new phenotypic data to find candidate immune exposures, relying instead on TCR beta sequences and their occurrence across donors. On average, roughly 200,000 unique TCR beta nucleotide sequences were sequenced per donor among 398 genotyped donors of the cohort, with roughly 18% of those sequences being non-productive. Besides the first cohort of around 700 subjects, a separate validation cohort made up of about 120 different subjects was used.

The cohort comprised some 680 healthy bone marrow donors. All cohort members were sampled while nominally healthy, although unrecorded immune exposures were likely present. The donor tested CMV seronegative, placing the donor among the 350 or so seronegative members of the cohort. Each donor provided a peripheral blood sample, and peripheral blood mononuclear cells were used for TCR beta sequencing. The Qiagen DNeasy Blood Extraction Kit was used to extract genomic DNA from the blood cell samples. Worth noting for this clone: Its antigen is still unknown. The input lacks base qualities; no much larger clone sits a single base away.

The library relied on the immunoSEQ multiplex PCR assay. A mixture of 60 forward primers for TCR Vbeta segments and 13 reverse primers for TCR Jbeta segments was used in the multiplex PCR. The CDR3 region of rearranged TCR beta genes was amplified from genomic DNA by a multiplex PCR assay. The Illumina HiSeq System was used to sequence the amplified TCR beta libraries as 87-base-pair reads. From the authors' description of their analysis: A later analysis tallied some 79 million unique TCR beta chains across the 700 or so repertoires, and around 10 million of those chains were shared by two or more donors. To remove PCR and sequencing errors, raw reads were error-corrected and collapsed into unique sequences using a nearest-neighbor algorithm that merged closely related sequences. V, D and J gene segments were assigned by aligning CDR3 sequences to IMGT reference sequences. For a sequence to be retained, a match of at least six nucleotides was required to both a V gene segment and a J gene segment. Rearrangements were classified as productive when the CDR3 lacked stop codons and remained in frame with V and J, and all other rearrangements were classified as non-productive. CDR3 was defined according to IMGT convention as the region running from the second conserved V-encoded cysteine to the conserved J-encoded phenylalanine. Sequences without an unambiguous match to a single V gene segment were excluded from the earlier analysis of about 600 of the donors. An earlier analysis of 550 to 650 of the donors classified V segments as functional when productive rearrangements were above 56.7% and as segregating when the standard deviation between donors was above 5%. A statistical classification framework was built to diagnose cytomegalovirus status from the catalog of TCR beta chain sequences. In a later analysis, V and J genes were assigned by comparing TCR nucleotide sequences against IMGT/GENE-DB human TR gene sequences. Using the TCRdist pipeline, a later analysis assigned CDR3 sequences along with most-parsimonious VDJ recombination scenarios. A later analysis defined each TCR beta chain by its CDR3 amino acid sequence plus V-gene family, and excluded reads lacking a unique V-gene family. As a way to deal with suspected cross-contamination and a sequencing artifact, a later analysis dropped hundreds of nucleotide sequences that were highly shared and had low generation probability. In a later analysis, a clonal expansion index was calculated for each public chain from normalized within-repertoire ranks of inferred template counts. A later analysis computed generation probabilities with a VDJ recombination model fitted to out-of-frame rearrangements, and checked the results against IGoR. A later analysis scored TCR-TCR, TCR-HLA and TCR-CMV co-occurrence with hypergeometric tests, applying a repertoire-size bias correction to TCR pairs. In a later analysis, false discovery rates were estimated by permuting HLA or CMV assignments 20 times. In a later analysis, co-occurring TCRs were grouped using DBSCAN, with TCRdist sequence similarity added in when clustering inside HLA-allele-positive subsets. Co-occurrence clustering excluded repertoires with fewer than 30,000 or more than 120,000 public chains, plus five with anomalous nucleotide sharing. The table was pulled from immuneACCESS by TCRdb, which kept in-frame rearrangements only. Such tables lose some clones; where checked, under half of the loss comes from unresolved V genes, and the rest has no known cause. V, J and clone size are those of that table, while D and trimming were read from the DNA. For this sample the table gives over 250,000 clones, of which 72% were detected only once. The top ten clonotypes cover about 2.2% of the sample.

The investigation overall reported the following: The earlier analysis of some 560 of the donors excluded roughly 16 rarely observed V segments, including chromosome 9 orphons, because counts were too low. A few of the identified cytomegalovirus-associated TCR beta chains were confirmed in vitro to be specific for cytomegalovirus antigens. The 87-base-pair reads could not distinguish some IMGT-functional V segments, including TRBV6-2 and TRBV6-3, so those segments were excluded. The authors suggested that the approach could potentially be extended to other disease states and immunological phenotypes. Roughly uniform sequencing depth across donors was assumed in presence/absence analyses, although this assumption may not hold. The cohort was sequenced for TCR beta chains only, and without alpha or paired-chain data the features that could be detected were limited. Linkage disequilibrium might explain the correlated functional status among segregating V segments, but an unknown experimental factor could not be ruled out. Strong co-occurrence of HLA alleles, especially DR and DQ, made assigning TCR associations to individual alleles difficult. A further reported finding was that TCR beta sequences accurately predicted the HLA-A and HLA-B alleles for most subjects in the first cohort. A later genetic analysis associated a missense DCLRE1C variant with V-gene and J-gene trimming of TCR beta chains, and an independent cohort replicated the association. HLA typing was unavailable for some donors at each locus, so association tests used only the typed subset. In a later analysis, most CMV-associated TCR beta chains were found to appear HLA-restricted, with HLA associations seemingly driven largely by CMV exposure. In a later analysis, over 15,000 TCR beta sequences were associated with specific HLA alleles at a false discovery rate of 0.05. Compared with equally common non-associated chains, HLA-associated TCR beta chains in a later analysis were more clonally expanded and had lower generation probabilities. The study listed approximately 160 TCR beta chains as associated with cytomegalovirus. Immune exposure information for the cohort was limited to CMV serostatus. In a later genetic analysis, fewer N-insertions in productive TCRs were reported among donors in an Asian-associated ancestry cluster than the roughly 670-donor mean. Broadly in line with IMGT annotations, most TCR beta V segments showed up in productive rearrangements about 90% or about 30% of the time in an earlier analysis of around 600 of the donors. In both the original and validation cohorts, the classifier was reported to diagnose cytomegalovirus status with high specificity and sensitivity. In a later analysis, TCR association rates were found to vary across HLA loci, with the most associated TCRs seen for DRB1 alleles and the fewest for HLA-C alleles. A cluster of highly shared sequence variants was judged likely to represent a technical artifact of the sequencing pipeline. Across donors, most TCR sequences were observed very rarely, whereas some public TCRs were present in many individuals. Several of the top co-occurrence clusters appeared to be linked to parvovirus B19, influenza, CMV and Epstein-Barr virus, according to a later analysis.

Trimming removed 6 bases from V and 1 base from J, leaving 9 bases between the germline ends. Including cysteine and phenylalanine, the CDR3 has 14 amino acids. Solely the CDR3 DNA is kept, with 42 bases framed from the first base. CDR1 and CDR2 are read off the germline V gene (reference sequence) as MNHEY and SMNVEV. The sample comprised PBMCs. The TCR sequence derives from a female donor in good health and CMV-seronegative. In this chain, TRBV27 is recombined with TRBJ2-2; the D segment cannot be called with confidence. The CDR3 protein sequence reads: CASRPTGNTGELFF. The DNA reads TGTGCCAGCAGACCAACCGGGAACACCGGGGAGCTGTTTTTT.